These T cell receptor beta chains were read from a single sample in a study of blood T cell repertoires in COVID-19. TCRdb's table, derived via immunoSEQ multiplex PCR, lists solely in-frame clones and lacks some. This sample has tens of thousands of clones, with roughly 84% found just once. The sequenced material came from peripheral blood. Receptors were obtained from a woman over 75 with acute or convalescent COVID-19. The CDR3 runs from the conserved cysteine through the conserved F or W. D genes are given only for firm matches. Only part of the rows carry a size: once, few, many, or a class if the clone is expanded.

clone size	CDR3 length	V gene	D gene	J gene	CDR3 protein	CDR3 DNA
-	15	TRBV19	TRBD2	TRBJ2-5	CASSQAGGPHETQYF	TGTGCCAGTAGCCAAGCGGGAGGGCCACATGAGACCCAGTACTTC
-	15	TRBV7-2	TRBD2	TRBJ2-7	CASSSTSGSSYEQYF	TGTGCCAGCAGCTCGACTAGCGGGAGCTCCTACGAGCAGTACTTC
once	15	TRBV5-5	TRBD1	TRBJ1-6	CASSLGTGDGSPLHF	TGTGCCAGCAGCTTAGGGACAGGGGACGGGTCACCCCTCCACTTT
-	15	TRBV7-9	TRBD1	TRBJ1-3	CASSTGQGAGNTIYF	TGTGCCAGCAGCACGGGACAGGGGGCTGGAAACACCATATATTTT
-	16	TRBV18	TRBD2	TRBJ2-7	CASSPGLAEYNYEQYF	TGTGCCAGCTCACCAGGCCTAGCGGAATATAACTACGAGCAGTACTTC
-	15	TRBV10-3	TRBD2	TRBJ2-7	CAISESGREGGEQYF	TGTGCCATCAGTGAGTCGGGGCGGGAGGGCGGCGAGCAGTACTTC
once	14	TRBV5-1	TRBD2	TRBJ2-3	CASKGTSGRDTQYF	TGCGCCAGCAAGGGGACTAGCGGGAGAGATACGCAGTATTTT
-	15	TRBV19	-	TRBJ1-1	CASSNPNGGNTEAFF	TGTGCCAGTAGTAATCCCAACGGAGGGAACACTGAAGCTTTCTTT
-	16	TRBV2	-	TRBJ2-7	CASSSTVGSSTYEQYF	TGTGCCAGCAGTTCAACCGTGGGCAGTTCGACCTACGAGCAGTACTTC
-	16	TRBV5-8	TRBD2	TRBJ2-3	CACSGGASSYTDTQYF	TGTGCCTGCAGCGGGGGGGCTTCCAGTTACACAGATACGCAGTATTTT
-	13	TRBV29-1	TRBD1	TRBJ2-7	CSARDRLSYEQYF	TGCAGCGCCCGGGACAGGCTATCCTACGAGCAGTACTTC
-	14	TRBV6-5	-	TRBJ2-7	CASSYSGLTAEQYF	TGTGCCAGCAGTTACTCTGGACTTACGGCCGAGCAGTACTTC
-	14	TRBV5-4	-	TRBJ1-4	CASSMRGGNEKLFF	TGTGCCAGCAGCATGCGAGGTGGTAATGAAAAACTGTTTTTT
-	16	TRBV9	TRBD2	TRBJ2-1	CASSVLSGRVRNEQFF	TGTGCCAGCAGCGTCCTCAGCGGGAGAGTTAGGAATGAGCAGTTCTTC
-	13	TRBV3-1/TRBV3-2	-	TRBJ1-5	CASSPSGVQPQHF	TGTGCCAGCAGCCCCTCCGGGGTTCAGCCCCAGCATTTT
few	14	TRBV6-5	TRBD1	TRBJ1-1	CASSPLGQGAEAFF	TGTGCCAGCAGTCCGCTGGGACAGGGGGCTGAAGCTTTCTTT
-	13	TRBV18	-	TRBJ1-1	CASSQGSDTEAFF	TGTGCCAGCTCCCAGGGTTCGGACACTGAAGCTTTCTTT
-	15	TRBV5-1	TRBD1	TRBJ1-1	CATTNGQGLNTEAFF	TGCGCCACCACAAATGGACAGGGACTGAACACTGAAGCTTTCTTT
-	13	TRBV3-1/TRBV3-2	-	TRBJ2-1	CASSQGASVEQFF	TGTGCCAGCAGCCAAGGGGCTAGCGTTGAGCAGTTCTTC
-	20	TRBV28	TRBD1	TRBJ1-6	CASRTATGTGQGDYNSPLHF	TGTGCCAGCAGGACCGCCACCGGGACAGGCCAAGGGGACTATAATTCACCCCTCCACTTT
-	13	TRBV10-3	-	TRBJ2-1	CAIKDSTYNEQFF	TGTGCCATCAAGGACTCAACCTACAATGAGCAGTTCTTC
-	14	TRBV19	-	TRBJ1-3	CASSIGGPGNTIYF	TGTGCCAGTAGTATTGGGGGCCCTGGAAACACCATATATTTT
once	13	TRBV6-2/TRBV6-3	TRBD1	TRBJ1-2	CASSLQGYYGYTF	TGTGCCAGCAGTTTACAGGGGTACTATGGCTACACCTTC
-	13	TRBV29-1	-	TRBJ2-2	CSVSPRGTGELFF	TGCAGCGTTAGCCCAAGGGGGACCGGGGAGCTGTTTTTT
-	18	TRBV28	TRBD1	TRBJ2-6	CASSSPHRGPFGANVLTF	TGTGCCAGCAGTTCCCCCCATAGGGGGCCTTTTGGGGCCAACGTCCTGACTTTC
-	12	TRBV10-3	-	TRBJ1-1	CAIKSERTEAFF	TGTGCCATCAAGTCGGAGCGGACTGAAGCTTTCTTT
-	14	TRBV18	TRBD1	TRBJ1-1	CASRTGFENTEAFF	TGTGCCAGCAGGACAGGGTTTGAGAACACTGAAGCTTTCTTT
-	17	TRBV11-2	TRBD2	TRBJ2-3	CASSLDRGTSGTDTQYF	TGTGCCAGCAGCTTAGACCGGGGGACTAGCGGGACAGATACGCAGTATTTT
-	16	TRBV19	-	TRBJ1-2	CASSSKSGQVNYGYTF	TGTGCCAGTAGTTCCAAATCGGGACAAGTTAACTATGGCTACACCTTC
-	14	TRBV19	TRBD1	TRBJ2-7	CASSITGAGYEQYF	TGTGCCAGTAGTATCACAGGGGCAGGTTACGAGCAGTACTTC
once	15	TRBV2	-	TRBJ1-6	CASREKQGGYSPLHF	TGTGCCAGCAGGGAGAAACAGGGAGGGTATTCACCCCTCCACTTT
-	15	TRBV7-9	TRBD2	TRBJ2-5	CASSLALAAPETQYF	TGTGCCAGCAGCTTAGCACTAGCGGCGCCAGAGACCCAGTACTTC
-	14	TRBV18	TRBD1	TRBJ2-7	CASSPGQVEGEQYF	TGTGCCAGCTCACCGGGACAGGTCGAGGGAGAGCAGTACTTC
-	19	TRBV7-9	TRBD2	TRBJ2-3	CASSPLGGLVARSTDTQYF	TGTGCCAGCAGCCCCTTGGGTGGACTAGTCGCTAGAAGCACAGATACGCAGTATTTT
-	15	TRBV18	TRBD1	TRBJ1-1	CASSPQGAMNTEAFF	TGTGCCAGCTCACCACAGGGGGCAATGAACACTGAAGCTTTCTTT
few	14	TRBV6-5	TRBD1	TRBJ1-3	CASRGQGFGNTIYF	TGTGCCAGCAGAGGACAGGGGTTTGGAAACACCATATATTTT
-	15	TRBV18	-	TRBJ1-1	CASSPVLQGNTEAFF	TGTGCCAGCTCACCCGTTCTACAGGGGAACACTGAAGCTTTCTTT
-	16	TRBV10-3	TRBD2	TRBJ2-1	CATTGSPGGPGNEQFF	TGTGCCACCACCGGTAGTCCGGGAGGGCCGGGAAATGAGCAGTTCTTC
-	14	TRBV19	-	TRBJ2-7	CASSIVWTDGGQYF	TGTGCCAGTAGTATCGTATGGACAGATGGAGGGCAGTACTTC
-	14	TRBV5-1	-	TRBJ2-5	CASSLQDSQETQYF	TGCGCCAGCAGCTTGCAGGACTCCCAAGAGACCCAGTACTTC
-	12	TRBV6-1	-	TRBJ2-7	CASSESTYEQYF	TGTGCCAGCAGTGAATCCACCTACGAGCAGTACTTC
-	15	TRBV5-4	TRBD1	TRBJ2-1	CASSPRPDRGNEQFF	TGTGCCAGCAGCCCACGACCGGACAGGGGAAATGAGCAGTTCTTC
-	14	TRBV7-9	TRBD1	TRBJ2-7	CASNPDRGNYEQYF	TGTGCCAGCAACCCGGACAGGGGCAACTACGAGCAGTACTTC
-	14	TRBV9	-	TRBJ2-3	CASSVGERTDTQYF	TGTGCCAGCAGCGTAGGGGAGAGGACAGATACGCAGTATTTT
-	17	TRBV11-2	-	TRBJ2-1	CASSPRERLGSYNEQFF	TGTGCCAGCAGCCCTCGAGAGCGGTTGGGCTCCTACAATGAGCAGTTCTTC